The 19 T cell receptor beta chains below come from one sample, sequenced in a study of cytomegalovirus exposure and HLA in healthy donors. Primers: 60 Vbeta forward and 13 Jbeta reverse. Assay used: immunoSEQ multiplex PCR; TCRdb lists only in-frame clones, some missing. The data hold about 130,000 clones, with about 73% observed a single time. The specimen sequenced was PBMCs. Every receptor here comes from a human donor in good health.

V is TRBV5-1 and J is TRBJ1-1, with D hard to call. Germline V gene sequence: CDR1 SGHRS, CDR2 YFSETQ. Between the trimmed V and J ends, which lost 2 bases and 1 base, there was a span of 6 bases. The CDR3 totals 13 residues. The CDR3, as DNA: TGCGCCAGCAGCTTCTACGAGAACACTGAAGCTTTCTTT. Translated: CASSFYENTEAFF.

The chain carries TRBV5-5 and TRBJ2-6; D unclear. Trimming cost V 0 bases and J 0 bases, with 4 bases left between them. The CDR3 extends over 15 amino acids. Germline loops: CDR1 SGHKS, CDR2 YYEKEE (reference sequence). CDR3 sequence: CASSLAGSGANVLTF. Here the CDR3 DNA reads TGTGCCAGCAGCTTGGCGGGCTCTGGGGCCAACGTCCTGACTTTC.

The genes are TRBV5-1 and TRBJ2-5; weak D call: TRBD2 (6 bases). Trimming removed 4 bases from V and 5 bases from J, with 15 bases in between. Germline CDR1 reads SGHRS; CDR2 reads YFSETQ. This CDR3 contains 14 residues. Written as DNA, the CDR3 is TGCGCCAGCAGCCCTGGGGGACTTGGGGAGACCCAGTACTTC. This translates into CASSPGGLGETQYF.

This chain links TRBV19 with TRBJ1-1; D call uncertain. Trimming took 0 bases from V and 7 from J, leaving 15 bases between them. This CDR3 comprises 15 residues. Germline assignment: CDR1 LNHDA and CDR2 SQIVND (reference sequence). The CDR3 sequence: CASSIDYSSYGEAFF. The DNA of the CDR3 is TGTGCCAGTAGTATAGATTATTCGTCTTACGGTGAAGCTTTCTTT.

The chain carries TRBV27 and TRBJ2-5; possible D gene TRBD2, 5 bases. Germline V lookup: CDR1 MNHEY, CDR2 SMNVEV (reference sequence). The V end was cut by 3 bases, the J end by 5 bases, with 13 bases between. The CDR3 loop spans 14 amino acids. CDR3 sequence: CASSFNGVKETQYF. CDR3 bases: TGTGCCAGCAGTTTTAACGGGGTGAAGGAGACCCAGTACTTC.

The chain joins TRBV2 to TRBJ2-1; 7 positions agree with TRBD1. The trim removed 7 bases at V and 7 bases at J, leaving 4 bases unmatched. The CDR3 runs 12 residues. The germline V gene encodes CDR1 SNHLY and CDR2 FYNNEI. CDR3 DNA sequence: TGTGCCAGCACTCAGACAGGGAATGAGCAGTTCTTC. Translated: CASTQTGNEQFF.

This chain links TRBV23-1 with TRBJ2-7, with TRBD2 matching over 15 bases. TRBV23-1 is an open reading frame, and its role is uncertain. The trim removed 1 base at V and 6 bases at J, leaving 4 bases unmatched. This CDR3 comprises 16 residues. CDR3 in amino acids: CASSQLGLAGGGEQYF. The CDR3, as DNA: TGCGCCAGCAGTCAATTGGGACTAGCGGGGGGCGGCGAGCAGTACTTC.

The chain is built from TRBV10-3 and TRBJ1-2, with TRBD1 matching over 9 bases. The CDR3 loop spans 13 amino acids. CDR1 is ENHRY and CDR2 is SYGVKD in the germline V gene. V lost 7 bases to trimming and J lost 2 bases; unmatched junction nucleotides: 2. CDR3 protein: CAIMDRGNYGYTF. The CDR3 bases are TGTGCCATCATGGACAGGGGAAACTATGGCTACACCTTC.

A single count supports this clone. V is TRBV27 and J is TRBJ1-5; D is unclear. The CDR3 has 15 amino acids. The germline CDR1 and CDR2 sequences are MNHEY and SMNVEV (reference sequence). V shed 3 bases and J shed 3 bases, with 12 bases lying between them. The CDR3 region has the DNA TGTGCCAGCAGTTTGGATCGAGGGTACAATCAGCCCCAGCATTTT. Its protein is CASSLDRGYNQPQHF.

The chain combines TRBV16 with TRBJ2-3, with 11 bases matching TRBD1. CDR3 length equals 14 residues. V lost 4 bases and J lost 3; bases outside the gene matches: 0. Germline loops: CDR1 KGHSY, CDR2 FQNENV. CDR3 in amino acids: CASSRDRGTDTQYF. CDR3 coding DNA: TGTGCCAGCAGCCGGGACAGGGGGACAGATACGCAGTATTTT.

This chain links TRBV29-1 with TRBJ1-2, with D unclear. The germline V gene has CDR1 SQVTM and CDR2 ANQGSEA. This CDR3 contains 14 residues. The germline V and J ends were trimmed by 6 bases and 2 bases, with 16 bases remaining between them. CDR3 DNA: TGCAGCGTATTTAGACGGACTGCCAACTATGGCTACACCTTC. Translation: CSVFRRTANYGYTF.

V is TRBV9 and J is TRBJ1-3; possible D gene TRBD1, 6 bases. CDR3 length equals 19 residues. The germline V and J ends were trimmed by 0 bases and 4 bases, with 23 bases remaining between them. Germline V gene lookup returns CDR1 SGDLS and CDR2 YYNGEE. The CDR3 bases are TGTGCCAGCAGCGTAGGAGGCAGGGGCTTCGGCAATTTGGGAAACACCATATATTTT. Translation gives CASSVGGRGFGNLGNTIYF.

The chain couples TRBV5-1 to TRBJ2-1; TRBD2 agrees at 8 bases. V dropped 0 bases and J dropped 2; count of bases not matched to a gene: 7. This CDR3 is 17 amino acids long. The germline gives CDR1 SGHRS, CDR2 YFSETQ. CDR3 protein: CASSLGSGSTPYNEQFF. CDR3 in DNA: TGCGCCAGCAGCTTGGGGAGCGGGAGTACGCCCTACAATGAGCAGTTCTTC.

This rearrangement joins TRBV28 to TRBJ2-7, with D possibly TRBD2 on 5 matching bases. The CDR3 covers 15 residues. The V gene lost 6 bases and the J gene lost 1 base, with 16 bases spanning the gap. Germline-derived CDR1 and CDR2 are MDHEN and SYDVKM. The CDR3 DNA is TGTGCCAGCAGCGAGTTGGGAGAAAGTTCCTACGAGCAGTACTTC. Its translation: CASSELGESSYEQYF. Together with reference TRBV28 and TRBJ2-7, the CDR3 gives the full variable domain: DVKVTQSSRYLVKRTGEKVFLECVQDMDHENMFWYRQDPGLGLRLIYFSYDVKMKEKGDIPEGYSVSREKKERFSLILESASTNQTSMYLCASSELGESSYEQYFGPGTRLTVT.

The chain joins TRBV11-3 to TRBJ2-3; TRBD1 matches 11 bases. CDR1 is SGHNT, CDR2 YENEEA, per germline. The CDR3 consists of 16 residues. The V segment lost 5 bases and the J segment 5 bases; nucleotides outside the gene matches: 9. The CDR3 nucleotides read TGTGCCAGCAGCCACGGGACAGGGGGGAAAAAAGATACGCAGTATTTT. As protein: CASSHGTGGKKDTQYF.

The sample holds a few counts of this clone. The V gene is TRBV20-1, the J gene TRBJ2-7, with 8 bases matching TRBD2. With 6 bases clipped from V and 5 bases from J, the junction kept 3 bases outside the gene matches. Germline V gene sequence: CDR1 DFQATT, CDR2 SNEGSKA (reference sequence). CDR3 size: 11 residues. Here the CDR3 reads CSAMRGDEQYF. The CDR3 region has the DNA TGCAGTGCCATGCGGGGGGACGAGCAGTACTTC.

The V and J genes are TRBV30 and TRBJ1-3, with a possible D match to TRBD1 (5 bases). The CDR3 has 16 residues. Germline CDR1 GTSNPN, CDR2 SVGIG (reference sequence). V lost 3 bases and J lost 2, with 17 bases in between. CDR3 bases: TGTGCCTGGAGCCCCCGTAGGCAAGGGGCTGGAAACACCATATATTTT. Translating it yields CAWSPRRQGAGNTIYF.

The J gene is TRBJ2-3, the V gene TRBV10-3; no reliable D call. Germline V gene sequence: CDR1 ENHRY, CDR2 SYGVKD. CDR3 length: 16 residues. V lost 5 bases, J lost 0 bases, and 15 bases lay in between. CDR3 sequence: CAISPSRSPSTDTQYF. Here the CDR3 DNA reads TGTGCCATCAGTCCCTCACGGTCCCCTAGCACAGATACGCAGTATTTT.

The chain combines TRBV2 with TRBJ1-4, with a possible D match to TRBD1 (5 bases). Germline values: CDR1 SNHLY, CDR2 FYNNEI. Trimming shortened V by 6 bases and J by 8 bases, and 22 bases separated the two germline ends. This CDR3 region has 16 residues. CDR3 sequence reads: CASRDTRGGYYEKLFF. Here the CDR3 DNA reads TGTGCCAGCAGGGACACTCGGGGGGGGTACTACGAAAAACTGTTTTTT.